Listed below are T cell receptor beta chains from one sample, sequenced in a study of cytomegalovirus exposure and HLA in healthy donors. Method: immunoSEQ multiplex PCR; TCRdb's copy keeps in-frame clones and lacks some. The table includes some 76,000 clones, around 93% detected once. The sequenced sample was PBMCs. These receptors were collected from a woman between 18 and 30 years old in good health and CMV-seronegative. Both conserved end residues are part of each CDR3. A D gene is named only where the DNA matches it firmly. Part of the rows lack a size; the others show once, few, many or a class for expanded clones.

CDR3 length: 15
clone size: .
D gene: .
V gene: TRBV15
J gene: TRBJ2-1
CDR3 DNA: TGTGCCACCAGCAGAATAGCGGCGACCTACAATGAGCAGTTCTTC
CDR3 protein: CATSRIAATYNEQFF

CDR3 length: 15
clone size: .
D gene: .
V gene: TRBV7-9
J gene: TRBJ2-1
CDR3 DNA: TGTGCCAGCAGCTTACGGGGTTCTGCCTACAATGAGCAGTTCTTC
CDR3 protein: CASSLRGSAYNEQFF

CDR3 length: 18
clone size: .
D gene: TRBD2
V gene: TRBV4-2
J gene: TRBJ2-7
CDR3 DNA: TGTGCCAGCAGCCAAGAAAAAGGGCTAGCGGCGAGCTCCTACGAGCAGTACTTC
CDR3 protein: CASSQEKGLAASSYEQYF

CDR3 length: 12
clone size: .
D gene: TRBD1
V gene: TRBV2
J gene: TRBJ2-5
CDR3 DNA: TGTGCCAGCCGAACAGGGGGAGAGACCCAGTACTTC
CDR3 protein: CASRTGGETQYF

CDR3 length: 14
clone size: .
D gene: .
V gene: TRBV6-4
J gene: TRBJ2-1
CDR3 DNA: TGTGCCAGCAGTGACTCGGAGGCAGGCCATGAGCAGTTCTTC
CDR3 protein: CASSDSEAGHEQFF

CDR3 length: 14
clone size: .
D gene: TRBD1
V gene: TRBV4-3
J gene: TRBJ1-2
CDR3 DNA: TGCGCCAGCAGCCAAGATGACAGGGTCCATGGCTACACCTTC
CDR3 protein: CASSQDDRVHGYTF

CDR3 length: 16
clone size: .
D gene: .
V gene: TRBV6-6
J gene: TRBJ1-5
CDR3 DNA: TGTGCCAGCAGTTACGCCGCGTCCCCCGGCGGGCAGCCCCAGCATTTT
CDR3 protein: CASSYAASPGGQPQHF

CDR3 length: 16
clone size: .
D gene: TRBD1
V gene: TRBV6-1
J gene: TRBJ2-1
CDR3 DNA: TGTGCCAGCAGTGAACCTTGGGACAGGGTAAGGGGTGAGCAGTTCTTC
CDR3 protein: CASSEPWDRVRGEQFF

CDR3 length: 14
clone size: .
D gene: .
V gene: TRBV10-3
J gene: TRBJ2-3
CDR3 DNA: TGTGCCATCAGTGAGTCGAGGTTGGCAGATACGCAGTATTTT
CDR3 protein: CAISESRLADTQYF

CDR3 length: 15
clone size: .
D gene: TRBD1
V gene: TRBV6-4
J gene: TRBJ1-6
CDR3 DNA: TGTGCCAGCAGTGACTCGGGACAGGGGGCTTCACCCCTCCACTTT
CDR3 protein: CASSDSGQGASPLHF

CDR3 length: 14
clone size: once
D gene: .
V gene: TRBV9
J gene: TRBJ2-7
CDR3 DNA: TGTGCCAGCACCCTAGGGGCGGATTCCTACGAGCAGTACTTC
CDR3 protein: CASTLGADSYEQYF

CDR3 length: 15
clone size: once
D gene: .
V gene: TRBV5-1
J gene: TRBJ2-3
CDR3 DNA: TGCGCCAGCAGCTTGGTTGACTCCCGCACAGATACGCAGTATTTT
CDR3 protein: CASSLVDSRTDTQYF

CDR3 length: 18
clone size: once
D gene: TRBD2
V gene: TRBV13
J gene: TRBJ2-2
CDR3 DNA: TGTGCCAGCAGCCCTTCGGGACTAGCGGGGTTAGCGCCAGGGGAGCTGTTTTTT
CDR3 protein: CASSPSGLAGLAPGELFF

CDR3 length: 13
clone size: .
D gene: .
V gene: TRBV14
J gene: TRBJ1-1
CDR3 DNA: TGTGCCAGCAGCCAAAACAGGGACACTGAAGCTTTCTTT
CDR3 protein: CASSQNRDTEAFF

CDR3 length: 16
clone size: .
D gene: TRBD1
V gene: TRBV7-3
J gene: TRBJ2-4
CDR3 DNA: TGTGCCAGCAGCTTAACGGGCGGGACAGGGAATACCATTCAGTACTTC
CDR3 protein: CASSLTGGTGNTIQYF

CDR3 length: 15
clone size: .
D gene: TRBD2
V gene: TRBV29-1
J gene: TRBJ2-3
CDR3 DNA: TGCAGCGTCGCCCTACTAGCGGGAGGGTCGGATACGCAGTATTTT
CDR3 protein: CSVALLAGGSDTQYF

CDR3 length: 11
clone size: .
D gene: TRBD1
V gene: TRBV6-5
J gene: TRBJ2-1
CDR3 DNA: TGTGCCAGCAGAACTGGACAGGAATTGTTCTTC
CDR3 protein: CASRTGQELFF

CDR3 length: 16
clone size: .
D gene: TRBD2
V gene: TRBV5-4
J gene: TRBJ2-5
CDR3 DNA: TGTGCCAGCAGCTCCTTCGGACTAGCGGGACAAGAGACCCAGTACTTC
CDR3 protein: CASSSFGLAGQETQYF

CDR3 length: 15
clone size: .
D gene: TRBD2
V gene: TRBV4-2
J gene: TRBJ2-5
CDR3 DNA: TGTGCCAGCAGCCAAGTAGCGGGGTGGGGGGAGACCCAGTACTTC
CDR3 protein: CASSQVAGWGETQYF

CDR3 length: 14
clone size: .
D gene: .
V gene: TRBV4-1
J gene: TRBJ1-4
CDR3 DNA: TGCGCCAGCAGCCAGCAGGGAACTAATGAAAAACTGTTTTTT
CDR3 protein: CASSQQGTNEKLFF

CDR3 length: 18
clone size: .
D gene: TRBD2
V gene: TRBV7-9
J gene: TRBJ2-1
CDR3 DNA: TGTGCCAGCAGCTCCAGAAGTTTACTAGCGGGAGGGCCGGTTGAGCAGTTCTTC
CDR3 protein: CASSSRSLLAGGPVEQFF

CDR3 length: 16
clone size: once
D gene: .
V gene: TRBV5-1
J gene: TRBJ2-7
CDR3 DNA: TGCGCCAGCAGCTTGGCCGATGGGGGCAGCTCCTACGAGCAGTACTTC
CDR3 protein: CASSLADGGSSYEQYF

CDR3 length: 15
clone size: .
D gene: .
V gene: TRBV4-3
J gene: TRBJ2-7
CDR3 DNA: TGCGCCAGCAGCCAAGGCCACGGGGTGCCCTACGAGCAGTACTTC
CDR3 protein: CASSQGHGVPYEQYF

CDR3 length: 21
clone size: .
D gene: TRBD2
V gene: TRBV13
J gene: TRBJ2-3
CDR3 DNA: TGTGCCAGCAGCTTAGTTGAGACGACAGGGACTAGCGGGAGGGACCCGGATACGCAGTATTTT
CDR3 protein: CASSLVETTGTSGRDPDTQYF

CDR3 length: 13
clone size: .
D gene: .
V gene: TRBV29-1
J gene: TRBJ2-7
CDR3 DNA: TGCAGCGTTGTCCAGGGACTCTCCTACGAGCAGTACTTC
CDR3 protein: CSVVQGLSYEQYF

CDR3 length: 13
clone size: .
D gene: .
V gene: TRBV14
J gene: TRBJ2-3
CDR3 DNA: TGTGCCAGCAGCCTCTTACGGACAGATACGCAGTATTTT
CDR3 protein: CASSLLRTDTQYF

CDR3 length: 15
clone size: .
D gene: TRBD1
V gene: TRBV4-1
J gene: TRBJ2-5
CDR3 DNA: TGCGCCAGCAGCGACCGGACAGGGTCAAAAGAGACCCAGTACTTC
CDR3 protein: CASSDRTGSKETQYF

CDR3 length: 16
clone size: .
D gene: TRBD1
V gene: TRBV29-1
J gene: TRBJ1-2
CDR3 DNA: TGCAGCGTATGGAGGACAGGGGCCCAAGCTAACTATGGCTACACCTTC
CDR3 protein: CSVWRTGAQANYGYTF

CDR3 length: 22
clone size: .
D gene: .
V gene: TRBV4-1
J gene: TRBJ2-7
CDR3 DNA: TGCGCCAGCAGCCATCTAGGACAGGTCGGTTGGGACGGGAGGGCCACCTTTTACGAGCAGTACTTC
CDR3 protein: CASSHLGQVGWDGRATFYEQYF

CDR3 length: 12
clone size: .
D gene: .
V gene: TRBV2
J gene: TRBJ1-1
CDR3 DNA: TGTGCCAGCAGTCAGAATTCGTTTGAAGCTTTCTTT
CDR3 protein: CASSQNSFEAFF

CDR3 length: 14
clone size: .
D gene: TRBD1
V gene: TRBV10-3
J gene: TRBJ1-5
CDR3 DNA: TGTGCCATCAGTGAGCGACAGGGGGAGAAGCCCCAGCATTTT
CDR3 protein: CAISERQGEKPQHF

CDR3 length: 16
clone size: .
D gene: .
V gene: TRBV29-1
J gene: TRBJ2-6
CDR3 DNA: TGCAGCGTTGAATTTACAGGGATCTCTGGGGCCAACGTCCTGACTTTC
CDR3 protein: CSVEFTGISGANVLTF

CDR3 length: 15
clone size: .
D gene: TRBD1
V gene: TRBV7-2
J gene: TRBJ1-3
CDR3 DNA: TGTGCCAGCAGCCTGACAGGGAGCTCTGGAAACACCATATATTTT
CDR3 protein: CASSLTGSSGNTIYF

CDR3 length: 15
clone size: .
D gene: .
V gene: TRBV28
J gene: TRBJ2-5
CDR3 DNA: TGTGCCAGCAGTTTATGGCAGGGGTCCGGTGGGACCCAGTACTTC
CDR3 protein: CASSLWQGSGGTQYF

CDR3 length: 13
clone size: .
D gene: .
V gene: TRBV18
J gene: TRBJ2-7
CDR3 DNA: TGTGCCAGCTCACCAGGGGACACTCGAGAACAGTACTTC
CDR3 protein: CASSPGDTREQYF

CDR3 length: 12
clone size: .
D gene: .
V gene: TRBV5-1
J gene: TRBJ2-7
CDR3 DNA: TGCGCCAGCAGCGTGGACAGACGCGAGCAGTACTTC
CDR3 protein: CASSVDRREQYF

CDR3 length: 16
clone size: .
D gene: TRBD1
V gene: TRBV27
J gene: TRBJ1-1
CDR3 DNA: TGTGCCAGCAGTTTATGGTCCGGGACAGGGAACACTGAAGCTTTCTTT
CDR3 protein: CASSLWSGTGNTEAFF

CDR3 length: 14
clone size: .
D gene: .
V gene: TRBV18
J gene: TRBJ2-7
CDR3 DNA: TGTGCCAGCTCACCAGGGCAGGGTTCCTACGAGCAGTACTTC
CDR3 protein: CASSPGQGSYEQYF

CDR3 length: 15
clone size: .
D gene: .
V gene: TRBV10-3
J gene: TRBJ2-5
CDR3 DNA: TGTGCCATCAGTGCAACGACAGGAGGTGAAGAGACCCAGTACTTC
CDR3 protein: CAISATTGGEETQYF

CDR3 length: 15
clone size: .
D gene: .
V gene: TRBV6-1
J gene: TRBJ2-1
CDR3 DNA: TGTGCCAGCAGTGAAGAGGCAGGGACCTACAATGAGCAGTTCTTC
CDR3 protein: CASSEEAGTYNEQFF

CDR3 length: 16
clone size: .
D gene: .
V gene: TRBV7-4
J gene: TRBJ2-3
CDR3 DNA: TGTGCCAGCAGCTGGCGATTAAGCGGCCACAGAGATACGCAGTATTTT
CDR3 protein: CASSWRLSGHRDTQYF

CDR3 length: 16
clone size: .
D gene: TRBD1
V gene: TRBV5-6
J gene: TRBJ1-2
CDR3 DNA: TGTGCCAGCAGCTTGGCCGTTCAGGGGGCGTGGTATGGCTACACCTTC
CDR3 protein: CASSLAVQGAWYGYTF

CDR3 length: 15
clone size: .
D gene: TRBD2
V gene: TRBV7-2
J gene: TRBJ2-1
CDR3 DNA: TGTGCCAGCAGCAAGCCGGGACTAGCGGTCAATGAGCAGTTCTTC
CDR3 protein: CASSKPGLAVNEQFF

CDR3 length: 15
clone size: .
D gene: TRBD1
V gene: TRBV25-1
J gene: TRBJ2-3
CDR3 DNA: TGTGCCAGCAGTGGACAGGGACCTAGCACAGATACGCAGTATTTT
CDR3 protein: CASSGQGPSTDTQYF

CDR3 length: 15
clone size: .
D gene: TRBD1
V gene: TRBV28
J gene: TRBJ1-5
CDR3 DNA: TGTGCCAGCAGTCCCAATTGGACAGGGAATCAGCCCCAGCATTTT
CDR3 protein: CASSPNWTGNQPQHF

CDR3 length: 13
clone size: once
D gene: .
V gene: TRBV7-3
J gene: TRBJ1-5
CDR3 DNA: TGTGCCAGCAGCTTCGGTGGCAATCAGCCCCAGCATTTT
CDR3 protein: CASSFGGNQPQHF

CDR3 length: 15
clone size: .
D gene: TRBD1
V gene: TRBV5-5
J gene: TRBJ1-1
CDR3 DNA: TGTGCCAGCAGCTGGGGGGACAGGTTGAACACTGAAGCTTTCTTT
CDR3 protein: CASSWGDRLNTEAFF

CDR3 length: 16
clone size: once
D gene: TRBD1
V gene: TRBV7-8
J gene: TRBJ1-3
CDR3 DNA: TGTGCCAGCAGCTTAGTTGGGACAGGAGCCGGAAACACCATATATTTT
CDR3 protein: CASSLVGTGAGNTIYF

CDR3 length: 14
clone size: .
D gene: .
V gene: TRBV7-6
J gene: TRBJ1-1
CDR3 DNA: TGTGCCAGCAGCGGATGGGGTAGGCGGGCTGAAGCTTTCTTT
CDR3 protein: CASSGWGRRAEAFF

CDR3 length: 13
clone size: .
D gene: TRBD1
V gene: TRBV27
J gene: TRBJ2-3
CDR3 DNA: TGTGCCAGAGACAGGGGGCCCACAGATACGCAGTATTTT
CDR3 protein: CARDRGPTDTQYF

CDR3 length: 17
clone size: .
D gene: .
V gene: TRBV5-1
J gene: TRBJ2-6
CDR3 DNA: TGCGCCAGCAGCTCCATACAGGGATTCTCTGGGGCCAACGTCCTGACTTTC
CDR3 protein: CASSSIQGFSGANVLTF

CDR3 length: 12
clone size: .
D gene: .
V gene: TRBV6-5
J gene: TRBJ2-3
CDR3 DNA: TGTGCCAGCAGTTACGGCTCAGGTACGCAGTATTTT
CDR3 protein: CASSYGSGTQYF

CDR3 length: 15
clone size: .
D gene: TRBD1
V gene: TRBV6-6
J gene: TRBJ1-1
CDR3 DNA: TGTGCCAGCAGTAGGGAAGGACAGGGGAACACTGAAGCTTTCTTT
CDR3 protein: CASSREGQGNTEAFF

CDR3 length: 13
clone size: .
D gene: .
V gene: TRBV14
J gene: TRBJ1-2
CDR3 DNA: TGTGCCAGCAGTCGCCGGGACACCTATGGCTACACCTTC
CDR3 protein: CASSRRDTYGYTF

CDR3 length: 13
clone size: .
D gene: .
V gene: TRBV2
J gene: TRBJ1-5
CDR3 DNA: TGTCCGGGCGACAAGGGGGGGAATCAGCCCCAGCATTTT
CDR3 protein: CPGDKGGNQPQHF

CDR3 length: 14
clone size: .
D gene: .
V gene: TRBV4-3
J gene: TRBJ1-2
CDR3 DNA: TGCGCCAGCAGCCAAGGGACAGACCCCTATGGCTACACCTTC
CDR3 protein: CASSQGTDPYGYTF

CDR3 length: 14
clone size: .
D gene: .
V gene: TRBV10-3
J gene: TRBJ1-5
CDR3 DNA: TGTGCCATCAAGCAGGACGGGGGCAATCAGCCCCAGCATTTT
CDR3 protein: CAIKQDGGNQPQHF